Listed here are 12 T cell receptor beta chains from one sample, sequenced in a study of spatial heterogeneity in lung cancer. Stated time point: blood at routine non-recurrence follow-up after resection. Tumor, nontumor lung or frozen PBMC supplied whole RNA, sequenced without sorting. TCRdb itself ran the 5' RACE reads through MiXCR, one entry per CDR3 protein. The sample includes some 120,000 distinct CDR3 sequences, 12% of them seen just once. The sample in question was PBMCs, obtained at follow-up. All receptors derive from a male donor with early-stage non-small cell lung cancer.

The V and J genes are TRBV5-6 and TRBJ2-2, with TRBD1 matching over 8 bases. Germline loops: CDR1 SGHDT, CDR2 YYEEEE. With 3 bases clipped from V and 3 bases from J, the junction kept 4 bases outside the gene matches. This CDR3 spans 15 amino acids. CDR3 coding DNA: TGTGCCAGCAGCTCGGACAGGGCCGACACCGGGGAGCTGTTTTTT. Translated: CASSSDRADTGELFF.

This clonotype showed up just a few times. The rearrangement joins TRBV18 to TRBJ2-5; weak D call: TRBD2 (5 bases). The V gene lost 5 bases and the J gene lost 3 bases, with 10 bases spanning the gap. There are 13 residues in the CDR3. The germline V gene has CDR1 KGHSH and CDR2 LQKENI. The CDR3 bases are TGTGCCAGCTCAGCGGGCCGGGAAGAGACCCAGTACTTC. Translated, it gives CASSAGREETQYF.

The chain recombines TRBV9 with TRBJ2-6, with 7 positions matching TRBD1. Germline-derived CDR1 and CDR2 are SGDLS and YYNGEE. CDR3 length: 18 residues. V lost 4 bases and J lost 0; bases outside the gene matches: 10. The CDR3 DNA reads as TGTGCCAGCAGCCCTTGGACAGGTAAAAACTCTGGGGCCAACGTCCTGACTTTC. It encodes CASSPWTGKNSGANVLTF.

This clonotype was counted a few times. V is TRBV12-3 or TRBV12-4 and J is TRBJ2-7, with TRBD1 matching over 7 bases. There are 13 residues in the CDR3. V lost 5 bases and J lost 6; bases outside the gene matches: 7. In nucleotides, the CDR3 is TGTGCCAGCAGTCCCCGGACAGGACGCGAGCAGTACTTC. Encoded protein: CASSPRTGREQYF.

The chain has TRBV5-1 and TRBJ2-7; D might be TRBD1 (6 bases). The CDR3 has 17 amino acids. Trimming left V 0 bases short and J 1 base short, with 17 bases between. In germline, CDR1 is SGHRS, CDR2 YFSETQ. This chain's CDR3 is CASSLEPAGALSYEQYF. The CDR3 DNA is TGCGCCAGCAGCTTGGAACCGGCAGGGGCGCTTTCCTACGAGCAGTACTTC.

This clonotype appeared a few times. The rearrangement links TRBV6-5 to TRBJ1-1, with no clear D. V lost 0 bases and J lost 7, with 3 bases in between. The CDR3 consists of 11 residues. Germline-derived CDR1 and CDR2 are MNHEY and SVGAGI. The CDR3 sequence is CASSYSSEAFF. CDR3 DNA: TGTGCCAGCAGTTACTCCAGTGAAGCTTTCTTT.

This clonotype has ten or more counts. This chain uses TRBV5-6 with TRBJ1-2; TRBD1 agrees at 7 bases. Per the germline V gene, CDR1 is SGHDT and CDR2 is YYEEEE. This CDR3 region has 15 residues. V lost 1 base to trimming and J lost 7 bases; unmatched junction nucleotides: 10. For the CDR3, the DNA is TGTGCCAGCAGCTTGAGGGGGACAGACCTTCGTGGCTACACCTTC. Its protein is CASSLRGTDLRGYTF.

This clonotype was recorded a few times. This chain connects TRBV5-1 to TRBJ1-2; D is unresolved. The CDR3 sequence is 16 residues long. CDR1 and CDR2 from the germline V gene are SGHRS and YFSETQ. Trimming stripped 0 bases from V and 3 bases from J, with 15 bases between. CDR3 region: CASSLEGAGWDYGYTF. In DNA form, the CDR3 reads TGCGCCAGCAGCTTGGAGGGCGCCGGATGGGACTATGGCTACACCTTC.

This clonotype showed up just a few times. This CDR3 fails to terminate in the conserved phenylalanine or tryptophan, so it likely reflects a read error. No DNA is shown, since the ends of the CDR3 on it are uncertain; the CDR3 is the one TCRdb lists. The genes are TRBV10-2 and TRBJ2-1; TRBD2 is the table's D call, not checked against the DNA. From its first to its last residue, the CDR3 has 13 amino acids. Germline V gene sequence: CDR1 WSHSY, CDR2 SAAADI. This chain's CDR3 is CASSESTRGLPFT.

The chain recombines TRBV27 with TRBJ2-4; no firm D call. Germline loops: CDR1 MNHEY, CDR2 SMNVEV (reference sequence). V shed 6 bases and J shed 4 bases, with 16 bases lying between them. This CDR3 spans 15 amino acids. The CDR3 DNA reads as TGTGCCAGCAGGGCAATAAAGGGATCAAAAAACATTCAGTACTTC. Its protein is CASRAIKGSKNIQYF.

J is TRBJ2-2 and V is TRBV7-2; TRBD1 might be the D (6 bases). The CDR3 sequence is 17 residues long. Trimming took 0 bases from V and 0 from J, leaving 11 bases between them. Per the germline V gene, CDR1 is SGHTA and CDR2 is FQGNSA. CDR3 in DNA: TGTGCCAGCAGCTTAGCCTCGACAGGCGCGAACACCGGGGAGCTGTTTTTT. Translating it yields CASSLASTGANTGELFF.

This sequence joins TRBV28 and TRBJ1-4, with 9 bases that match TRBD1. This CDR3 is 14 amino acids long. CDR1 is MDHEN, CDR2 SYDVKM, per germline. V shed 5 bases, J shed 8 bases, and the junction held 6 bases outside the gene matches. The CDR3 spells CASSGGQGGEKLFF. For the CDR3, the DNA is TGTGCCAGCAGTGGGGGACAGGGAGGCGAAAAACTGTTTTTT.